The T cell receptor (beta chain) described here comes from a study of long-term antiretroviral therapy in people with HIV. Study results and caveats: It was not possible to obtain data on ART adherence, viral resistance or therapy changes. Samples were collected from about 2003 to 2017 under possibly less effective ART regimens.

Samples were assayed with immunoSEQ v3.0 at survey level. Here immunoSEQ multiplex PCR was the method, and the copy in TCRdb shows in-frame clones only, minus some. The table has about 22,000 clones, 85% seen once. Comment on this clone: Its antigen is not identified.

Sequencing used unsorted PBMCs, obtained roughly 4 years after starting antiretroviral therapy. The sequence came from a man aged 18 to 29 with HIV.

The CDR3 protein is CASSRMNTEAFF. Here the CDR3 DNA reads TGTGCCAGCAGCAGAATGAACACTGAAGCTTTCTTT. The genes are TRBV2 and TRBJ1-1; D unresolved. Trimming took off 6 bases at V and 0 bases at J, with 5 bases between the two ends. The CDR3 spans 12 residues. Germline values: CDR1 SNHLY, CDR2 FYNNEI.